This TCR beta chain stems from a study of blood T cell repertoires in COVID-19. Background on the study: Some COVID-19 samples were acute and others convalescent; all came from the United States, Italy and Spain. T cells, B-cell-depleted T cells, or PBMCs supplied cDNA or gDNA.

CDR1 SGHNT and CDR2 YENEEA come from the germline V gene. V was trimmed by 5 bases and J by 5 bases, leaving 18 bases between them. This CDR3 has 15 amino acids. Authors' methods: Quantification of nucleated cells was approximated via reference gene primer amplification. Sequencing was performed with immunoSEQ multiplex PCR; in TCRdb, only in-frame clones are kept and a portion is missing. Clone size and the V and J calls come from that table; the DNA yielded D and trimming. The profile shows 88,000 or so clones, approximately 85% of them singletons. This chain joins TRBV11-3 and TRBJ2-5; D is possibly TRBD2 (5 bases). Sequenced material: peripheral blood. This receptor was identified in a man aged 55-75 years with acute or convalescent COVID-19. CDR3 DNA sequence: TGTGCCAGCAGCGCAACCGGGGTCGTTAGGGAGACCCAGTACTTC. This sequence encodes CASSATGVVRETQYF.